This T cell receptor beta chain stems from a study of shared clonotypes between healthy human individuals. Sequencing used immunoSEQ multiplex PCR; TCRdb keeps in-frame clones, though not all of them. Of some 2.1 million clones in the sample, 93% were seen once. Unmatched junction bases numbered 4, after V lost 2 bases and J lost 0 bases. The germline CDR1 and CDR2 sequences are ENHRY and SYGVKD. The CDR3 is made up of 16 amino acids. Naive CD8 cells lacked CD45RO and underwent positive selection for CCR7, leaving out terminally differentiated effector memory CD45RA+ cells. As regards this clone: Antigen specificity is unknown.

Study-level points and caveats: Clonotypes shared by all four donors outscored non-shared clonotypes in generation probability. Sorted-subset sequencing was shown by rarefaction to be incomplete despite large depth.

This receptor was taken from a man between 18 and 29 years old in good health. Some clones in this sample may be carry-over from other donors' samples. Specimen: naive CD8+ T cells from PBMCs. V is TRBV10-3 and J is TRBJ2-7, with TRBD2 identical over 10 bases. The CDR3 spells CAISEGTSGVSYEQYF. CDR3 DNA sequence: TGTGCCATCAGTGAGGGTACTAGCGGGGTCTCCTACGAGCAGTACTTC.